Below are 26 T cell receptor beta chains sequenced from a single sample in a study of blood T cell repertoires in COVID-19. TCRdb keeps only in-frame clones here, not all; method: immunoSEQ multiplex PCR. This table holds over 45,000 clones, 65% to 90% found once. Sequenced: peripheral blood. These receptors all stem from a man in his forties with acute or convalescent COVID-19.

V and J are TRBV5-1 and TRBJ1-6; no definite D call. Germline-derived CDR1 and CDR2 are SGHRS and YFSETQ. V lost 2 bases and J lost 8, with 8 bases in between. This CDR3 is built from 13 residues. The CDR3 DNA reads as TGCGCCAGCAGCTTAAAATCGGATTCACCCCTCCACTTT. Translated, it gives CASSLKSDSPLHF.

The gene calls are TRBV11-2 and TRBJ2-7; tentative D call: TRBD2 (5 bases). V was trimmed by 5 bases and J by 0 bases, leaving 14 bases between them. The CDR3 totals 15 residues. Germline-derived CDR1 and CDR2 are SGHAT and FQNNGV. The DNA for the CDR3 is TGTGCCAGCAGCGGAACGGGGTCCTACTCCTACGAGCAGTACTTC. Protein: CASSGTGSYSYEQYF.

This chain joins TRBV9 and TRBJ2-3, with a weak D call TRBD2 (5 bases). The CDR3 has 16 residues. The germline CDR1 and CDR2 sequences are SGDLS and YYNGEE. Trimming shortened V by 0 bases and J by 1 base, and 12 bases separated the two germline ends. For the CDR3, the DNA is TGTGCCAGCAGCGTAGCGGGGTTCGGGGGCACAGATACGCAGTATTTT. This codes for CASSVAGFGGTDTQYF.

The chain recombines TRBV19 with TRBJ1-5; D may be TRBD1 (6 bases). Germline V lookup: CDR1 LNHDA, CDR2 SQIVND (reference sequence). CDR3 length equals 16 residues. Trimming took 9 bases from V and 5 from J, leaving 23 bases between them. CDR3 bases: TGTGCCAGCCGCAAGTTGGGGGGGGGCCGGGATCAGCCCCAGCATTTT. The encoded protein is CASRKLGGGRDQPQHF. Based on the CDR3 plus reference TRBV19 and TRBJ1-5, the full variable domain is DGGITQSPKYLFRKEGQNVTLSCEQNLNHDAMYWYRQDPGQGLRLIYYSQIVNDFQKGDIAEGYSVSREKKESFPLTVTSAQKNPTAFYLCASRKLGGGRDQPQHFGDGTRLSIL.

The chain uses TRBV28 and TRBJ1-2; 7 bases agree with TRBD1. The trim removed 3 bases at V and 4 bases at J, leaving 5 bases unmatched. Germline V CDR1 and CDR2: MDHEN, SYDVKM. CDR3 length: 14 amino acids. CDR3 in amino acids: CASSFPGTAYGYTF. The DNA for the CDR3 is TGTGCCAGCAGTTTTCCCGGGACAGCCTATGGCTACACCTTC.

The chain employs TRBV19 and TRBJ2-7; 10 bases agree with TRBD1. V lost 5 bases, J lost 4 bases, and 5 bases stayed unmatched. The germline CDR1 and CDR2 sequences are LNHDA and SQIVND (reference sequence). CDR3 length: 14 amino acids. CDR3 region: CASSLGQGTYEQYF. CDR3 coding DNA: TGTGCCAGTAGTCTGGGACAGGGGACGTACGAGCAGTACTTC.

The V call is TRBV11-2, the J call TRBJ2-7; D possibly corresponds to TRBD2 (5 bases). Trimming removed 5 bases at V and 3 bases at J, with 11 bases between. The CDR3 has 13 residues. CDR1 is SGHAT, CDR2 FQNNGV, per germline. The CDR3 sequence: CASSPGILYEQYF. CDR3 in DNA: TGTGCCAGCAGCCCCGGGATCCTCTACGAGCAGTACTTC.

CDR3 coding DNA: TGTGCCAGCAGCTCCACCGGGACAGGGGTTGCTTTCTTT. It encodes CASSSTGTGVAFF. The rearrangement joins TRBV5-6 to TRBJ1-1; 10 bases line up with TRBD1. The V gene's germline CDR1 is SGHDT and CDR2 YYEEEE. V lost 3 bases to trimming and J lost 11 bases; unmatched junction nucleotides: 7. The length of the CDR3 is 13 residues.

The CDR3 nucleotides read TGTGCCAGCAGCCTTCCGGGACAGGGAGAGACCCAGTACTTC. It translates to CASSLPGQGETQYF. V usage is TRBV6-6 and J usage is TRBJ2-5, with 9 nucleotides matching TRBD1. V was pared by 6 bases and J by 4 bases, with 6 bases of the junction left unmatched. The CDR3 has 14 amino acids. Germline V gene sequence: CDR1 MNHNY, CDR2 SVGAGI (reference sequence).

This chain joins TRBV10-3 and TRBJ2-3; D uncertain. Per germline, CDR1 ENHRY and CDR2 SYGVKD. The CDR3 is 15 amino acids. V lost 7 bases and J 2 bases, leaving 16 bases between the germline ends. The CDR3: CAITVGGSVTDTQYF. The CDR3 region has the DNA TGTGCCATCACTGTCGGCGGTTCCGTCACAGATACGCAGTATTTT.

The V gene is TRBV6-6, the J gene TRBJ1-2; D gene uncertain. CDR1 is MNHNY and CDR2 is SVGAGI in the germline V gene (reference sequence). Trimming shortened V by 4 bases and J by 2 bases, and 11 bases separated the two germline ends. The CDR3 runs to 14 residues. This chain's CDR3 is CASSSAGKNYGYTF. The CDR3, as DNA: TGTGCCAGCAGTTCCGCGGGAAAAAACTATGGCTACACCTTC.

This clone has more than one count but fewer than ten. The chain uses TRBV10-3 and TRBJ1-3; 7 bases fit TRBD1. Germline V gene sequence: CDR1 ENHRY, CDR2 SYGVKD. The CDR3 is 18 amino acids. The V and J ends lost 6 bases and 0 bases, in that order; junction bases with no gene match: 14. The CDR3 DNA follows: TGTGCCATCAGGGTAAAGGGGACAGTCGATTACTCTGGAAACACCATATATTTT. Amino acid sequence: CAIRVKGTVDYSGNTIYF.

The V and J genes are TRBV9 and TRBJ2-1, with 8 bases that match TRBD2. The CDR3 extends over 19 amino acids. Per germline, CDR1 SGDLS and CDR2 YYNGEE. Trimming at V came to 1 base and at J to 2 bases, leaving 14 bases not matched to a gene. The CDR3 region has the DNA TGTGCCAGCAGCGTAAAGCGGGGGTGGCCCTCAGGGACCTACAATGAGCAGTTCTTC. This encodes CASSVKRGWPSGTYNEQFF.

This clone has only a few counts. The rearrangement links TRBV19 to TRBJ1-2, with 10 bases fitting TRBD1. V dropped 1 base and J dropped 4; count of bases not matched to a gene: 3. The CDR3 has 15 residues. In germline, CDR1 is LNHDA, CDR2 SQIVND (reference sequence). In DNA, the CDR3 is TGTGCCAGTAGTATAGGGACAGGGGGTGGCTATGGCTACACCTTC. Translating gives CASSIGTGGGYGYTF.

This clone was observed a single time. V is TRBV3-1 (or the pseudogene TRBV3-2) and J is TRBJ1-1, with D perhaps TRBD1 (6 bases). The V end lost 0 bases, the J end lost 10 bases, and 9 bases lay between the germline ends. The CDR3 length is 12 residues. Per the germline V gene, CDR1 is LGHDT and CDR2 is YNNKEL (reference sequence). This chain's CDR3 is CASSQEQGVAFF. For the CDR3, the DNA is TGTGCCAGCAGCCAAGAACAGGGAGTAGCTTTCTTT.

CDR3 bases: TGTGCCAGCAGCTTAGTCAGGGGGAAGTACAATGAGCAGTTCTTC. This codes for CASSLVRGKYNEQFF. The chain has TRBV11-2 and TRBJ2-1; 7 nucleotides agree with TRBD1. Unmatched junction bases numbered 4, after V lost 1 base and J lost 4 bases. This CDR3 is built from 15 residues. CDR1 and CDR2 (germline): SGHAT, FQNNGV.

V gene TRBV10-3 combines with J gene TRBJ2-6, with D uncertain. The germline V gene has CDR1 ENHRY and CDR2 SYGVKD. Deletions cut 5 bases from V and 0 bases from J, with 14 bases between. The CDR3 sequence is 17 residues long. The CDR3 is CAISLQTGTSGANVLTF. In DNA form, the CDR3 reads TGTGCCATCAGTCTTCAGACGGGTACCTCTGGGGCCAACGTCCTGACTTTC.

The chain combines TRBV3-1 (or the pseudogene TRBV3-2) with TRBJ2-5; D remains unclear. This CDR3 region has 15 residues. CDR1 and CDR2 from the germline V gene are LGHDT and YNNKEL (reference sequence). Trimming cost V 4 bases and J 4 bases, with 16 bases left between them. The CDR3 DNA sequence: TGTGCCAGCAGCCGCGTGGTCGGAGCGAGAGAGACCCAGTACTTC. Its translation: CASSRVVGARETQYF.

The chain couples TRBV11-3 to TRBJ2-5; D is perhaps TRBD1 (5 bases). The length of the CDR3 is 13 residues. Germline CDR1 reads SGHNT; CDR2 reads YENEEA. Trimming cost V 5 bases and J 4 bases, with 11 bases left between them. The CDR3 DNA reads TGTGCCAGCAGCATCCAGGGAAGAGAGACCCAGTACTTC. Translating gives CASSIQGRETQYF.

V gene TRBV5-6 combines with J gene TRBJ2-3; a possible D gene is TRBD1 (6 bases). The germline gives CDR1 SGHDT, CDR2 YYEEEE. The CDR3 runs to 13 residues. Deletions cut 7 bases from V and 2 bases from J, with 11 bases between. The CDR3 reads CASGTSNTDTQYF. As DNA, the CDR3 is TGTGCCAGCGGGACATCCAACACAGATACGCAGTATTTT.

The V and J genes are TRBV30 and TRBJ2-1; 13 bases align to TRBD2. The germline V gene encodes CDR1 GTSNPN and CDR2 SVGIG (reference sequence). V was pared by 0 bases and J by 9 bases, with 5 bases of the junction left unmatched. The CDR3 extends over 15 amino acids. CDR3 in amino acids: CAWSVLTSGGIEQFF. CDR3 sequence (DNA): TGTGCCTGGAGTGTCTTGACTAGCGGGGGGATTGAGCAGTTCTTC.

J is TRBJ2-3 and V is TRBV5-1; 7 bases map to TRBD2. This CDR3 comprises 15 residues. Germline V gives CDR1 SGHRS, CDR2 YFSETQ. J lost 1 base, V lost 1 base, and 3 bases had no gene match. CDR3: CASSLSRGGTDTQYF. The DNA for the CDR3 is TGCGCCAGCAGCTTGAGTCGGGGGGGCACAGATACGCAGTATTTT.

The rearrangement joins TRBV9 to TRBJ2-5; D is possibly TRBD2 (5 bases). The CDR3 has 14 amino acids. Germline loops: CDR1 SGDLS, CDR2 YYNGEE. The ends were cut back, 0 bases at V and 7 bases at J, with 13 bases in the middle. CDR3 bases: TGTGCCAGCAGCGTAGAAGATGGTCGGGGGACCCAGTACTTC. Translation: CASSVEDGRGTQYF.

This chain uses TRBV11-2 with TRBJ1-1, with D perhaps matching TRBD1 (6 bases). The CDR3 totals 15 residues. V lost 2 bases, J lost 0 bases, and 10 bases lay in between. In germline, CDR1 is SGHAT, CDR2 FQNNGV. The CDR3 bases are TGTGCCAGCAGCTTACAGGGGTTCATGAACACTGAAGCTTTCTTT. It translates to CASSLQGFMNTEAFF.

This chain joins TRBV5-1 and TRBJ2-7; 10 nucleotides agree with TRBD2. J lost 7 bases, V lost 0 bases, and 13 bases had no gene match. The CDR3 runs 17 residues. The germline gives CDR1 SGHRS, CDR2 YFSETQ. CDR3 sequence (DNA): TGCGCCAGCAGCTTGGCTAGCGGGGGCTTAGGGGTGGTTGAGCAGTACTTC. Translated: CASSLASGGLGVVEQYF.

The CDR3 coding sequence is TGTGCCAGTAGTATGATTCCGGTCCAAACCTTTAACACCGGGGAGCTGTTTTTT. This translates into CASSMIPVQTFNTGELFF. This chain links TRBV19 with TRBJ2-2; no clear D gene. In germline, CDR1 is LNHDA, CDR2 SQIVND (reference sequence). The V end was cut by 3 bases, the J end by 2 bases, with 19 bases between. The CDR3 extends over 18 amino acids.